The following is a TCR beta chain sequence with its context. Using immunoSEQ multiplex PCR, the repertoire was profiled, and TCRdb retains in-frame clones only, with some absent. This table has tens of thousands of clones, less than 90% appearing once. This sample stems from a study of blood T cell repertoires in COVID-19. Germline CDR1 is SGHAT and CDR2 is FQNNGV. The CDR3 sequence is 13 residues long. Trimming pared 5 bases from V and 10 bases from J, leaving 15 bases between. The gene calls are TRBV11-2 and TRBJ2-1, with a weak D call TRBD1 (5 bases). The sequenced sample was peripheral blood. The clonotype comes from a man aged 40-50 years with acute or convalescent COVID-19. The CDR3 is CASSRRQSGEQFF. The CDR3 coding sequence is TGTGCCAGCAGCCGAAGACAGTCTGGCGAGCAGTTCTTC.